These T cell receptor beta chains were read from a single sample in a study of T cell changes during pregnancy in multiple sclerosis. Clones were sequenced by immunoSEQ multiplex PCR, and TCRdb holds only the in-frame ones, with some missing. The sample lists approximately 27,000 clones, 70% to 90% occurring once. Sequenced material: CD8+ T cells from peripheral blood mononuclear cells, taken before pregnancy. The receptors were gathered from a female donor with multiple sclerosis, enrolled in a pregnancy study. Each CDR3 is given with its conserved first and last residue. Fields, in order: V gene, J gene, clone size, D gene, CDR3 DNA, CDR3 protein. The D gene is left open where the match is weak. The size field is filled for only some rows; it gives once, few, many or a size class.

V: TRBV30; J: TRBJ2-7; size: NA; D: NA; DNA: TGTGCCTGGAGTGTAGGAGGCCACGAGCAGTACTTC; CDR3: CAWSVGGHEQYF
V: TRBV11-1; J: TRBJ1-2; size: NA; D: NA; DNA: TGTGCCAGCAGCTCTACACTTACAGGGCCTAAGGGCTACACCTTC; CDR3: CASSSTLTGPKGYTF
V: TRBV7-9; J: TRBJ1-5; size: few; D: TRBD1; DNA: TGTGCCAGCAGCTTCCGGACAGGATGGGAACTAAGCAATCAGCCCCAGCATTTT; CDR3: CASSFRTGWELSNQPQHF
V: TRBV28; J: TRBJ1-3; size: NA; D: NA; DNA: TGTGCCAGCGGGGGAGGGAGGACTGGAAACACCATATATTTT; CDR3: CASGGGRTGNTIYF
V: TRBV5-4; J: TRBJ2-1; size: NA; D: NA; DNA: TGTGCCACATACGATCCGAGGTCCTACAATGAGCAGTTCTTC; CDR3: CATYDPRSYNEQFF
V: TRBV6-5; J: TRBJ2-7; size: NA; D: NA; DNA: TGTGCCAGCAGCCCCGGACTTACCTACGAGCAGTACTTC; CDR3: CASSPGLTYEQYF
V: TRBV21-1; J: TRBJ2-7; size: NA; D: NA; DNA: TGTGCCAGCAGCAAAGCGCTTATTGGAACAGGGGCGAGCTACGAGCAGTACTTC; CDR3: CASSKALIGTGASYEQYF
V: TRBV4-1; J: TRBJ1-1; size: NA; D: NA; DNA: TGCGCCAGCAGCCACAGGACAGTCTTTGAAGCTTTCTTT; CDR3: CASSHRTVFEAFF
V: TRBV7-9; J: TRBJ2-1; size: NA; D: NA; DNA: TGTGCCAGCAGCTTAGGGGCTGGTGAGCAGTTCTTC; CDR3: CASSLGAGEQFF
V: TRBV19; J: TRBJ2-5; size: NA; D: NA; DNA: TGTGCCAGTAGTATTAAGCACCAAGAGACCCAGTACTTC; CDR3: CASSIKHQETQYF
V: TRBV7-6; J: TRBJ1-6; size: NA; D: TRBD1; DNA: TGTGCCAGCAGCCCCCTCGGACAGGGGCGCCGAGTTACCTATAATTCACCCCTCCACTTT; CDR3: CASSPLGQGRRVTYNSPLHF
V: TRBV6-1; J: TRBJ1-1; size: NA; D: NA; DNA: TGTGCCAGCAGTGATTTCAGGGCTTTCTTT; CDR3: CASSDFRAFF
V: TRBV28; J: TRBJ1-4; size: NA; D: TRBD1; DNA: TGTGCCAGCAGTTCCGTCACAGGGGTAGGCGAAAAACTGTTTTTT; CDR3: CASSSVTGVGEKLFF
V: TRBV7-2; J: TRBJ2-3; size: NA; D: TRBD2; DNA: TGTGCCAGCAGCTTGCTAGCGGGGGGAAGGTTGGGAGATACGCAGTATTTT; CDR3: CASSLLAGGRLGDTQYF
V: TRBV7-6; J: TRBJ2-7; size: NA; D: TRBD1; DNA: TGTGCCAGCAGCAACGACAGGGAAGGGTACGAGCAGTACTTC; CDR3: CASSNDREGYEQYF
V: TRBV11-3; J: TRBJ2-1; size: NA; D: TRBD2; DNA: TGTGCCAGCAGCCTGAGCGGGAGCAATGAGCAGTTCTTC; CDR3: CASSLSGSNEQFF
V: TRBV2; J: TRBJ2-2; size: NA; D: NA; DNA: TGTGCCAGCATGGTGGGCAACACCGGGGAGCTGTTTTTT; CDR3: CASMVGNTGELFF
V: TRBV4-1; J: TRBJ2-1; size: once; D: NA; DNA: TGCGCCAGCAGCTCGATGTATGGGGGGGCGTACAATGAGCAGTTCTTC; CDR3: CASSSMYGGAYNEQFF
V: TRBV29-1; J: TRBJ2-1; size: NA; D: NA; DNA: TGCAGCGTTGACAGTGGAGAGTCTGAGTTCTTC; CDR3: CSVDSGESEFF
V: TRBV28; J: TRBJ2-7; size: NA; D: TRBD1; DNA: TGTGCCAGCACCAGGACAGGGGAAAATGGCGAGCAGTACTTC; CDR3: CASTRTGENGEQYF
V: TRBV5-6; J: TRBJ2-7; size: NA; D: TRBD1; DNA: TGTGCCAGCAGCCCCCAGGGACAGCACTACGAGCAGTACTTC; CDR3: CASSPQGQHYEQYF
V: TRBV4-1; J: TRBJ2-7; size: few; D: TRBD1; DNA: TGCGCCAGCAGCCAGGAACCTGGGACAGGGCCTCGGGGGGAGCAGTACTTC; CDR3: CASSQEPGTGPRGEQYF
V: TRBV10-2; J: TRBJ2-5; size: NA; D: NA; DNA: TGCGCCAGCAGTGGTTCGAGTTCCGGGGGAGAGACCCAGTACTTC; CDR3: CASSGSSSGGETQYF
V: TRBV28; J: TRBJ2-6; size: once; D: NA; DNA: TGTGCCAGCAGTCCTCAGCGCTCTGGGGCCAACGTCCTGACTTTC; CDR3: CASSPQRSGANVLTF
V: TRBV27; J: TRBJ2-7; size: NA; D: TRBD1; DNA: TGTGCCAGCAGTTATACAGGGGACTCCTACGAGCAGTACTTC; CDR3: CASSYTGDSYEQYF
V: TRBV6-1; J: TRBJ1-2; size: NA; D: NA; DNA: TGTGCCAGCAGTGAAGGACAGCACACCTCCGATGGCTACACCTTC; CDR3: CASSEGQHTSDGYTF
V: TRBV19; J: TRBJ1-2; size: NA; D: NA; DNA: TGTGCCAGTAGTATTTATGGGGCGTCGGGCTATGGCTACACCTTC; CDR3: CASSIYGASGYGYTF
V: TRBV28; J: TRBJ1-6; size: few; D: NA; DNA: TGTGCCAGCATAACAGAAAATTCACCCCTCCACTTT; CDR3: CASITENSPLHF
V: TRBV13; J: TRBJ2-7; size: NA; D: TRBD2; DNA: TGTGCCAGCAGTTCGCCAGGAAGCGGGGGGCTGACCTACGAGCAGTACTTC; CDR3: CASSSPGSGGLTYEQYF
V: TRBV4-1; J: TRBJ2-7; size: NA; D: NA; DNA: TGCGCCAGCAGCCAAGCACAAGGAAATTCCGGGAGATACTACGAGCAGTACTTC; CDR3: CASSQAQGNSGRYYEQYF
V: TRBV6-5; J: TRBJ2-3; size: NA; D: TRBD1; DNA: TGTGCCAGCAGTTACTCCCCGGACAGGGGGAATACGCAGTATTTT; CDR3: CASSYSPDRGNTQYF
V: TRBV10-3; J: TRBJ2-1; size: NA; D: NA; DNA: TGTGCCATCAGTGAGTTGCTAGAGCAGTTCTTC; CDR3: CAISELLEQFF
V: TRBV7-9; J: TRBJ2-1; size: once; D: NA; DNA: TGTGCCAGCAGCTCTTCACCTCGGGGGGCTGAGCAGTTCTTC; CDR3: CASSSSPRGAEQFF
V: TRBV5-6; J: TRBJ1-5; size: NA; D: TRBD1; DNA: TGTGCCAGCAGCTTGGGGCCCGGGACAGGCCATCAGCCCCAGCATTTT; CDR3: CASSLGPGTGHQPQHF
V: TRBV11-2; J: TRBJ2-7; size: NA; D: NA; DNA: TGTGCCAGCAGCGTCGACAGTAACCCATACGAGCAGTACTTC; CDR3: CASSVDSNPYEQYF
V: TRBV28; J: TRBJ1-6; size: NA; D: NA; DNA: TGTGCCAGCAGTACGGGACGGGAGGTCGGTCCCCTCCACTTT; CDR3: CASSTGREVGPLHF
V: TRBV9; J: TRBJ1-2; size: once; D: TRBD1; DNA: TGTGCCAGCAGCGGTTGGGACAGGGGGCGATCTCTCTATGGCTACACCTTC; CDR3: CASSGWDRGRSLYGYTF
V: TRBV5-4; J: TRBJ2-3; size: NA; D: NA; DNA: TGTGCCAGCAGCATAGTCCGGGACACCAGCACAGATACGCAGTATTTT; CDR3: CASSIVRDTSTDTQYF
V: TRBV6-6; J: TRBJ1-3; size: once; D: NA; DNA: TGTGCCAGCAGATATCAACAGGACTCTGGAAACACCATATATTTT; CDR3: CASRYQQDSGNTIYF
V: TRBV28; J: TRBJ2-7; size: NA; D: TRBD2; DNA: TGTGCCAGCAGAGCTACTAGCGGGGGGGCGTACGAGCAGTACTTC; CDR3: CASRATSGGAYEQYF
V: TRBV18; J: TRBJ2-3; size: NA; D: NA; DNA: TGTGCCAGCTCGTCCCGGGGGGCCCAAGATACGCAGTATTTT; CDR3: CASSSRGAQDTQYF
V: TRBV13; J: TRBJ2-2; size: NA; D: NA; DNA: TGTGCCTCTACCGCAGAGGGCGGGGACTACACCGGGGAGCTGTTTTTT; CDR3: CASTAEGGDYTGELFF
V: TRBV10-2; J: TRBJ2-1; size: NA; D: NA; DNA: TGCGCCACCTCATTGGGGCATGAGCAGTTCTTC; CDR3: CATSLGHEQFF
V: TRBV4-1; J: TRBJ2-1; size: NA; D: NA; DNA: TGCGCCAGCAGCCAAATGAGGGATGAGCAGTTCTTC; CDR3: CASSQMRDEQFF
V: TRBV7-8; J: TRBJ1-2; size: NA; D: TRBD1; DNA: TGTGCCAGCAGCTTAGATATGACGGGCAGGGGGGATGGCTACACCTTC; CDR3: CASSLDMTGRGDGYTF